A single TCR beta chain is shown here with its context. This sample is part of a study of technical replicates of blood from several donors. Germline V gene lookup returns CDR1 SGHTA and CDR2 FQGNSA. Trimming cost V 2 bases and J 8 bases; bases outside gene matches: 7. The CDR3 spans 15 residues. TCRdb keeps only in-frame clones here, not all; method: immunoSEQ multiplex PCR. The sample has more than 65,000 clones, around 90% seen once. This sequence was found in a human donor in good health. Sequenced material: T cells isolated from PBMCs. V is TRBV7-2 and J is TRBJ1-4; 8 bases are shared with TRBD1. The DNA of the CDR3 is TGTGCCAGCAGCTTACCCACAGGGGGTGGCGAAAAACTGTTTTTT. It is translated as CASSLPTGGGEKLFF.